The entry that follows covers one T cell receptor beta chain sequence. TCRdb reprocessed the 5' RACE reads and reports one entry per CDR3 protein, with no DNA. Reported are 400,000 or so distinct CDR3 sequences; the ten largest clones contain roughly 2.3%. These data belong to a study of monozygotic twins with inflammatory bowel disease. Germline V gene lookup returns CDR1 MGHDK and CDR2 SYGVNS. There are 15 residues in the CDR3. This sequence was found in a human donor with ulcerative colitis or Crohn's disease, or a healthy co-twin of an affected twin (not recorded which). Sequenced material: blood. This chain links TRBV25-1 with TRBJ2-1; TCRdb gives TRBD2 as the D gene, but with no DNA this cannot be confirmed. The CDR3 protein is CASSGGLGYYNEQFF.